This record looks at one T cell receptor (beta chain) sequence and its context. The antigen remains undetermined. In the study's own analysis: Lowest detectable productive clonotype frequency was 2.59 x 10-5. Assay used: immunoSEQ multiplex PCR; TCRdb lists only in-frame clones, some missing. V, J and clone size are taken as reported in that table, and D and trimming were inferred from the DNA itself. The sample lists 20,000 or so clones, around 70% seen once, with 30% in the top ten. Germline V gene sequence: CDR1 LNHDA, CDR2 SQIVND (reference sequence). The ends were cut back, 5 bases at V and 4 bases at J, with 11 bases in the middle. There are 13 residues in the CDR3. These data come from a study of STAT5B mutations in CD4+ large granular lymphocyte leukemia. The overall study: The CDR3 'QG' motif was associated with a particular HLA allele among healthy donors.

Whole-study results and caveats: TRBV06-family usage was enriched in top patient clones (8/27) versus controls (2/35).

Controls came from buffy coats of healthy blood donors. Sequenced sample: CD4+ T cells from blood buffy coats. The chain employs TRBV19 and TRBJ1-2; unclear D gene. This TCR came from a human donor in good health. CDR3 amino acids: CASSDRVAYGYTF. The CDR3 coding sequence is TGTGCCAGTAGTGATAGGGTAGCCTATGGCTACACCTTC. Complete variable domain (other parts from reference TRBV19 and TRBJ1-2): DGGITQSPKYLFRKEGQNVTLSCEQNLNHDAMYWYRQDPGQGLRLIYYSQIVNDFQKGDIAEGYSVSREKKESFPLTVTSAQKNPTAFYLCASSDRVAYGYTFGSGTRLTVV.